The 30 T cell receptor beta chains below come from one sample, sequenced in a study of blood T cell repertoires in COVID-19. Clones were sequenced by immunoSEQ multiplex PCR, and TCRdb holds only the in-frame ones, with some missing. The profile shows just over 250,000 clones, about 90% of them singletons. The sequenced sample was peripheral blood. All receptors derive from a person in their late teens or twenties with COVID-19, enrolled during active disease.

The rearrangement links TRBV5-4 to TRBJ2-5; D uncertain. Germline values: CDR1 SGHNT, CDR2 YYREEE (reference sequence). V dropped 4 bases and J dropped 3 bases, with 13 bases sitting between them. This CDR3 is 14 amino acids long. The CDR3 loop is CASSLATAEETQYF. The CDR3 DNA follows: TGTGCCAGCAGCCTCGCCACCGCAGAAGAGACCCAGTACTTC.

The rearrangement links TRBV27 to TRBJ2-7; D is undetermined. The V gene's germline CDR1 is MNHEY and CDR2 SMNVEV (reference sequence). The CDR3 has 14 amino acids. V was trimmed by 3 bases and J by 2 bases, leaving 11 bases between them. The CDR3 loop is CASSFSYGAYEQYF. The CDR3 coding sequence is TGTGCCAGCAGTTTTTCGTACGGAGCCTACGAGCAGTACTTC.

This clone was observed once. The V gene is TRBV9, the J gene TRBJ2-2, with 13 positions matching TRBD2. CDR1 and CDR2 (germline): SGDLS, YYNGEE. The trim removed 6 bases at V and 0 bases at J, leaving 8 bases unmatched. CDR3 size: 18 residues. CDR3 region: CASTPGLAGNANTGELFF. In DNA form, the CDR3 reads TGTGCCAGCACCCCGGGACTAGCGGGAAACGCGAACACCGGGGAGCTGTTTTTT.

CDR3 DNA sequence: TGCAGCGTTGCGAATACTCAGTCGGCGGGAGAGCAGTACTTC. It is translated as CSVANTQSAGEQYF. The J gene is TRBJ2-7, the V gene TRBV29-1; a possible D gene is TRBD2 (6 bases). Trimming pared 4 bases from V and 7 bases from J, leaving 20 bases between. This CDR3 comprises 14 residues. In germline, CDR1 is SQVTM, CDR2 ANQGSEA.

V and J are TRBV15 and TRBJ2-1; 8 nucleotides align to TRBD2. Germline assignment: CDR1 LNHNV and CDR2 YYDKDF (reference sequence). J lost 5 bases, V lost 1 base, and 7 bases had no gene match. This CDR3 comprises 16 residues. CDR3 in DNA: TGTGCCACCAGCAGAGCAGGGCTAGCGGGCCACAATGAGCAGTTCTTC. Amino acid sequence: CATSRAGLAGHNEQFF.

This sequence joins TRBV7-9 and TRBJ1-1; TRBD1 aligns across 7 bases. Unmatched junction bases numbered 6, after V lost 5 bases and J lost 3 bases. The CDR3 is 14 residues long. In germline, CDR1 is SEHNR, CDR2 FQNEAQ (reference sequence). CDR3 sequence reads: CASSRQGGYTEAFF. The DNA for the CDR3 is TGTGCCAGCAGCCGCCAGGGGGGCTACACTGAAGCTTTCTTT. Full variable domain (missing parts from reference TRBV7-9 and TRBJ1-1): DTGVSQNPRHKITKRGQNVTFRCDPISEHNRLYWYRQTLGQGPEFLTYFQNEAQLEKSRLLSDRFSAERPKGSFSTLEIQRTEQGDSAMYLCASSRQGGYTEAFFGQGTRLTVV.

This clone has more than one count but fewer than ten. The gene calls are TRBV12-3 or TRBV12-4 and TRBJ1-6, with 10 bases lining up with TRBD1. CDR3 length: 13 amino acids. V was clipped by 6 bases and J by 7 bases; unmatched bases: 0. The CDR3 DNA sequence: TGTGCCAGCAGGGGACAGGGGAATTCACCCCTCCACTTT. Its translation: CASRGQGNSPLHF.

The chain employs TRBV12-3 or TRBV12-4 and TRBJ2-1; TRBD2 is a possible D gene (5 bases). V was trimmed by 8 bases and J by 1 base, leaving 9 bases between them. CDR3 length: 13 residues. CDR3 sequence: CASVDFSYNEQFF. CDR3 nucleotides: TGTGCCAGCGTGGACTTTTCCTACAATGAGCAGTTCTTC.

The rearrangement links TRBV6-5 to TRBJ1-5, with 7 bases that match TRBD1. This CDR3 comprises 12 residues. Trimming removed 9 bases from V and 2 bases from J; junction bases left unmatched: 1. CDR1 is MNHEY and CDR2 is SVGAGI in the germline V gene. CDR3 sequence reads: CARGQGNQPQHF. DNA of the CDR3: TGTGCCAGAGGACAGGGCAATCAGCCCCAGCATTTT.

This chain joins TRBV11-2 and TRBJ2-1, with 8 positions matching TRBD2. Germline assignment: CDR1 SGHAT and CDR2 FQNNGV. The junction had 3 bases not matched to a gene; V was cut back by 3 bases and J by 2 bases. CDR3 length: 15 amino acids. CDR3: CASSFNGGAYNEQFF. CDR3 in DNA: TGTGCCAGCAGCTTTAACGGGGGGGCCTACAATGAGCAGTTCTTC. The variable domain in full, completed from reference TRBV11-2 and TRBJ2-1, reads EAGVAQSPRYKIIEKRQSVAFWCNPISGHATLYWYQQILGQGPKLLIQFQNNGVVDDSQLPKDRFSAERLKGVDSTLKIQPAKLEDSAVYLCASSFNGGAYNEQFFGPGTRLTVL.

This clone appeared a single time. The chain recombines TRBV10-3 with TRBJ2-7; 8 nucleotides line up with TRBD1. Germline V CDR1 and CDR2: ENHRY, SYGVKD. This CDR3 spans 13 amino acids. V was pared by 10 bases and J by 5 bases, with 10 bases of the junction left unmatched. The CDR3 region has the DNA TGTGCCACGGGGCTAGGACAGGGTGACGAGCAGTACTTC. Translating it yields CATGLGQGDEQYF.

J is TRBJ2-7 and V is TRBV9, with D tentatively TRBD1 (6 bases). From germline, CDR1 is SGDLS and CDR2 YYNGEE. V was shortened by 2 bases and J by 4 bases, with 16 bases between the two germline ends. This CDR3 has 15 amino acids. The CDR3 coding sequence is TGTGCCAGCAGCGTTGAACCATCGGGACAATACGAGCAGTACTTC. It translates to CASSVEPSGQYEQYF.

This clone was found once. For the CDR3, the DNA is TGCGCCAGCAGCTTGGACAGGGGAGGCGAGACCCAGTACTTC. It translates to CASSLDRGGETQYF. V and J are TRBV5-1 and TRBJ2-5, with D possibly being TRBD1 (7 bases). CDR1 and CDR2 from the germline V gene are SGHRS and YFSETQ. This CDR3 is built from 14 residues. With 0 bases removed from V and 5 bases from J, the gap between germline ends came to 11 bases.

About this clone itself: The same CDR3 also results from other DNA sequences found in this sample. The V call is TRBV12-3 or TRBV12-4, the J call TRBJ2-2; tentatively, D is TRBD2 (6 bases). With 3 bases removed from V and 8 bases from J, the gap between germline ends came to 7 bases. CDR3 size: 12 residues. This chain's CDR3 is CASSFGGGELFF. The CDR3 DNA is TGTGCCAGCAGTTTCGGGGGTGGGGAGCTGTTTTTT.

The J gene is TRBJ2-1, the V gene TRBV19, with 7 bases matching TRBD1. The CDR3 spans 17 residues. V shed 3 bases and J 1 base; nucleotides not matched to a gene: 9. Germline V CDR1 and CDR2: LNHDA, SQIVND (reference sequence). The CDR3 bases are TGTGCCAGTAGTATTTCCCAGACAGGGCCGTCCTACAATGAGCAGTTCTTC. It yields the protein CASSISQTGPSYNEQFF.

The rearrangement links TRBV6-5 to TRBJ2-3; TRBD1 might be the D (7 bases). The V gene lost 11 bases and the J gene lost 11 bases, with 17 bases spanning the gap. The germline CDR1 and CDR2 sequences are MNHEY and SVGAGI. The CDR3 runs to 11 residues. DNA for the CDR3: TGTGCCGGCCGGTCGGGGGACAGGCAGTATTTT. It specifies CAGRSGDRQYF.

The CDR3 DNA reads TGCAGCGTAGGAGACGGGACTGAAGCTTTCTTT. It encodes CSVGDGTEAFF. The rearrangement joins TRBV29-1 to TRBJ1-1; no firm D call. The germline V gene encodes CDR1 SQVTM and CDR2 ANQGSEA. V dropped 6 bases and J dropped 5 bases, with 10 bases sitting between them. The CDR3 covers 11 residues.

A remark on this clone: It may be a read error: a sequence one base away is much more abundant. V usage is TRBV3-1 (or the pseudogene TRBV3-2) and J usage is TRBJ2-3; 8 bases align to TRBD1. J gave up 1 base and V 3 bases, and 0 bases lay outside the gene matches. There are 14 residues in the CDR3. Per the germline V gene, CDR1 is LGHDT and CDR2 is YNNKEL (reference sequence). CDR3 DNA: TGTGCCAGCAGCCAGGGACAGGGCACAGATACGCAGTATTTT. Translating it yields CASSQGQGTDTQYF.

The CDR3 bases are TGTGCCAGTAGTAGAACATTTGAAGAGACCCAGTACTTC. It translates to CASSRTFEETQYF. J is TRBJ2-5 and V is TRBV19; D unclear. Germline lookup yields CDR1 LNHDA and CDR2 SQIVND (reference sequence). V was clipped by 4 bases and J by 3 bases, with 9 bases between them. This CDR3 is 13 amino acids long.

The genes are TRBV4-1 and TRBJ2-3; 15 bases are a match to TRBD2. Trimming removed 4 bases from V and 8 bases from J; junction bases left unmatched: 7. The CDR3 sequence is 16 residues long. Germline V gives CDR1 MGHRA, CDR2 YSYEKL. The CDR3 region is CASSLGLAGGPGTQYF. The CDR3 bases are TGCGCCAGCAGCCTTGGACTAGCGGGAGGGCCTGGTACGCAGTATTTT.

The V call is TRBV6-1, the J call TRBJ1-1, with a tentative D call TRBD1 (6 bases). Trimming took 2 bases from V and 6 from J, leaving 10 bases between them. The CDR3 loop spans 13 amino acids. CDR1 MNHNS and CDR2 SASEGT come from the germline V gene. The CDR3, as DNA: TGTGCCAGCAGTGAAACAGGGTTCGCTGAAGCTTTCTTT. The encoded protein is CASSETGFAEAFF.

The chain combines TRBV24-1 with TRBJ2-5; D may be TRBD1 (6 bases). The CDR3 length is 14 residues. Germline CDR1 is KGHDR and CDR2 is SFDVKD. Trimming left V 4 bases short and J 2 bases short, with 10 bases between. The CDR3 bases are TGTGCCACCAGTGACCCTAGGGGGCAAGAGACCCAGTACTTC. Translated: CATSDPRGQETQYF.

The CDR3 protein is CASLRRSYPDTQYF. For the CDR3, the DNA is TGTGCCAGTTTGAGGAGGTCGTATCCAGATACGCAGTATTTT. The V and J genes are TRBV19 and TRBJ2-3; D might be TRBD2 (5 bases). The length of the CDR3 is 14 residues. Germline-derived CDR1 and CDR2 are LNHDA and SQIVND (reference sequence). V lost 8 bases, J lost 4 bases, and 16 bases lay in between. The entire variable domain, with the rest obtained from reference TRBV19 and TRBJ2-3, is as follows: DGGITQSPKYLFRKEGQNVTLSCEQNLNHDAMYWYRQDPGQGLRLIYYSQIVNDFQKGDIAEGYSVSREKKESFPLTVTSAQKNPTAFYLCASLRRSYPDTQYFGPGTRLTVL.

The DNA of the CDR3 is TGTGCCAGCAGCCCCCATCCAGATACGCAGTATTTT. Translation: CASSPHPDTQYF. The V and J genes are TRBV14 and TRBJ2-3; no clear D gene. The CDR3 spans 12 residues. Germline V gene data show CDR1 as SGHDN and CDR2 as FVKESK. The V end was cut by 4 bases, the J end by 4 bases, with 6 bases between.

The rearrangement links TRBV27 to TRBJ2-3, with 9 bases that match TRBD2. Per the germline V gene, CDR1 is MNHEY and CDR2 is SMNVEV (reference sequence). V trimming: 2 bases; J trimming: 0 bases; junction bases outside the gene matches: 3. The CDR3 has 16 amino acids. The CDR3 reads CASSLIAGASTDTQYF. CDR3 nucleotide sequence: TGTGCCAGCAGTTTAATAGCGGGGGCTAGCACAGATACGCAGTATTTT.

The chain recombines TRBV28 with TRBJ1-2, with 11 bases lining up with TRBD1. The V segment lost 7 bases and the J segment 3 bases; nucleotides outside the gene matches: 7. The CDR3 consists of 15 residues. Germline V gene lookup returns CDR1 MDHEN and CDR2 SYDVKM. The CDR3 DNA reads as TGTGCCAGCATCCCCGTGGGACAGGGGGACTATGGCTACACCTTC. Translating it yields CASIPVGQGDYGYTF.

The chain has TRBV5-1 and TRBJ2-5; the match to TRBD2 covers 15 bases. This CDR3 comprises 17 residues. The trim removed 5 bases at V and 4 bases at J, leaving 9 bases unmatched. The germline V gene encodes CDR1 SGHRS and CDR2 YFSETQ. Here the CDR3 DNA reads TGCGCCAGCAGGCATGGGACTAGCGGGAGGTGGGGAGAGACCCAGTACTTC. It codes for CASRHGTSGRWGETQYF.

The chain has TRBV24-1 and TRBJ2-2, with D unresolved. The germline V and J ends were trimmed by 1 base and 1 base, with 15 bases remaining between them. The germline CDR1 and CDR2 sequences are KGHDR and SFDVKD. The CDR3 runs 18 residues. The CDR3, as DNA: TGTGCCACCAGTGATTTATGGTCCGCTGGCGGGAACACCGGGGAGCTGTTTTTT. Its protein is CATSDLWSAGGNTGELFF.

The chain links TRBV6-2 or TRBV6-3 to TRBJ2-1; 9 positions agree with TRBD2. This CDR3 has 15 amino acids. Trimming took 1 base from V and 7 from J; bases not matched to a gene: 5. The germline gives CDR1 MNHEY, CDR2 SVGEGT. The CDR3 loop is CASSYLSGGSNEQFF. DNA for the CDR3: TGTGCCAGCAGTTACTTGAGCGGGGGGTCGAATGAGCAGTTCTTC.

This chain joins TRBV6-5 and TRBJ2-6, with D unresolved. This CDR3 region has 14 residues. CDR1 MNHEY and CDR2 SVGAGI come from the germline V gene. The ends were cut back, 7 bases at V and 4 bases at J, with 11 bases in the middle. In DNA, the CDR3 is TGTGCCAGCACAATTGCGTCGGGGGCCAACGTCCTGACTTTC. Translation gives CASTIASGANVLTF.